This T cell receptor beta chain comes out of a study of molecular identifiers for immune sequencing clone quantification. Broader study findings: Identical barcode-sharing TCR molecules could lead to underestimated sizes for highly expanded clones. Whereas naive cells kept under 1% of molecules in clones above 20 RNA copies, such clones held over 97% in effectors.

This clonotype turned up a few times. Its antigen is not known. The CDR3 has 15 residues. The V and J ends lost 1 base and 0 bases respectively, with 10 bases between them. Germline CDR1 is MGHDK and CDR2 is SYGVNS. TCRdb re-derived calls from the PCR reads in MiXCR, one entry per CDR3 protein. The sample shows about half a million distinct CDR3 sequences, under 30% of them seen only once. Sorting defined naive CD8 T cells as CD8+CD4-CCR7+CD45RA+. Source material: naive CD8+ T cells from blood, with Jurkat cell RNA spiked in. Sample subset: FACS-sorted CD8+CD4-CCR7+CD45RA+ naive T cells. The chain has TRBV25-1 and TRBJ2-7; possible D gene TRBD1, 5 bases. The receptor's source is a human donor in good health. Some libraries in this study had Jurkat cell RNA spiked in. CDR3 loop: CASSEWGSSSYEQYF. The CDR3 nucleotides are TGTGCCAGCAGTGAATGGGGCTCGAGCTCCTACGAGCAGTACTTC.